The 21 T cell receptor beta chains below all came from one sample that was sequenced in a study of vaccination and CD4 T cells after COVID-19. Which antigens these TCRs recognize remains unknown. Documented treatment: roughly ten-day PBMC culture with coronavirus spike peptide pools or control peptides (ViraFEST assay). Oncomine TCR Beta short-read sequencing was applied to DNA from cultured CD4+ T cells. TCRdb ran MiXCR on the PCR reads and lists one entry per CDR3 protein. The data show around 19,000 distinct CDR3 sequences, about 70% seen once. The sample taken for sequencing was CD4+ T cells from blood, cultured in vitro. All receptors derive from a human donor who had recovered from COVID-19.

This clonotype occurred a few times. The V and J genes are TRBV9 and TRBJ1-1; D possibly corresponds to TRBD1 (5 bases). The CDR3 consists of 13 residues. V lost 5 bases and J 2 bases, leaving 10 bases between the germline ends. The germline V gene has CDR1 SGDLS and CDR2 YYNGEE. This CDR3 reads CASSPTGNTEAFF. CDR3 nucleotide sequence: TGTGCCAGCAGTCCTACAGGTAACACTGAAGCTTTCTTT.

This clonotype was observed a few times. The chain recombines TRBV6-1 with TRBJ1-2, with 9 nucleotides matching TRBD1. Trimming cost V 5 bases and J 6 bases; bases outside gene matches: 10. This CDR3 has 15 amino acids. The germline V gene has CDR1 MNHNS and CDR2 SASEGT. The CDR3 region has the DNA TGTGCCAGCAGTCAGACAGGGGGAAATACCCATGGCTACACCTTC. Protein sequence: CASSQTGGNTHGYTF.

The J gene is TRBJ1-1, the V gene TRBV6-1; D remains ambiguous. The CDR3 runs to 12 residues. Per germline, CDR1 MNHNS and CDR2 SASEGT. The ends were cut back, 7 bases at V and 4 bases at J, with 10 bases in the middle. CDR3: CASIMGSTEAFF. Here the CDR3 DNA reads TGTGCCAGCATCATGGGGTCCACTGAAGCTTTCTTT.

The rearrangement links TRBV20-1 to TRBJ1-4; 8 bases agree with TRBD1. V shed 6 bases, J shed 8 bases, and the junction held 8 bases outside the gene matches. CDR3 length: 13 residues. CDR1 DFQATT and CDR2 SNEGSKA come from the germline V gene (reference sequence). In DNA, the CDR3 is TGCAGTGCCGCGCAGGGGGCACAGGAAAAACTGTTTTTT. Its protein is CSAAQGAQEKLFF.

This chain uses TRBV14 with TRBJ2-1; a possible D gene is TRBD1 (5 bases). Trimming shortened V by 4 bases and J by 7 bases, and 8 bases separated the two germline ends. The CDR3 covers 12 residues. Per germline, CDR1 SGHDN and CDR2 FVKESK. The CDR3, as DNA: TGTGCCAGCAGCCCCCCAGGGAATGAGCAGTTCTTC. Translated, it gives CASSPPGNEQFF.

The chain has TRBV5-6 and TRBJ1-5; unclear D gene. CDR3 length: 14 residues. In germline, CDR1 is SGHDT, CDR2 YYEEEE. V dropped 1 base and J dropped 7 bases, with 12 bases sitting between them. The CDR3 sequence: CASSLRQERQPQHF. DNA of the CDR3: TGTGCCAGCAGCTTGCGGCAGGAAAGGCAGCCCCAGCATTTT.

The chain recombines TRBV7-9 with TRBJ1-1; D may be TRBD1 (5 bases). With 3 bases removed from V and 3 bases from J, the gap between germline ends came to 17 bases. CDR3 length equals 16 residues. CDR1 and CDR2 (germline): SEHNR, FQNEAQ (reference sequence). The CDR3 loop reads CASSFSTFREDTEAFF. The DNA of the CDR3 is TGTGCCAGCAGCTTTTCGACATTCAGGGAAGACACTGAAGCTTTCTTT.

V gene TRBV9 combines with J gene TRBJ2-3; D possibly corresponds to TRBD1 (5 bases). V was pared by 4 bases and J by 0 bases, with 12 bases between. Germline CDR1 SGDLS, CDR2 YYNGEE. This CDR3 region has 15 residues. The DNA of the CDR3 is TGTGCCAGCAGCATAAGGCAGGGTAGCACAGATACGCAGTATTTT. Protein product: CASSIRQGSTDTQYF.

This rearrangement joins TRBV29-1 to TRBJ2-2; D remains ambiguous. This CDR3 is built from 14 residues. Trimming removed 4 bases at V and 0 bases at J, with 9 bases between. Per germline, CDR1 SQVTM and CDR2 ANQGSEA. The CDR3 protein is CSVGSLSNTGELFF. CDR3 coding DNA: TGCAGCGTTGGATCCCTGTCGAACACCGGGGAGCTGTTTTTT.

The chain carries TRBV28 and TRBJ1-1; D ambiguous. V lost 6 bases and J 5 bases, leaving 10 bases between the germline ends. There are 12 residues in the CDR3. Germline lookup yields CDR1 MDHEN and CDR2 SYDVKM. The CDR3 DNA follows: TGTGCCAGCAGGGTCGCCCAAACTGAAGCTTTCTTT. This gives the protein CASRVAQTEAFF.

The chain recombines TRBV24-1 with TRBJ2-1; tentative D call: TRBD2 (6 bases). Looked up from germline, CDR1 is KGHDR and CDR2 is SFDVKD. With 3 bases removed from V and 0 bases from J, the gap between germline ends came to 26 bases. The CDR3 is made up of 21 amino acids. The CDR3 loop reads CATSDPPGGSGLDSSYNEQFF. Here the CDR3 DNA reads TGTGCCACCAGTGATCCGCCCGGAGGGAGCGGCCTAGACAGCTCCTACAATGAGCAGTTCTTC.

CDR3 coding DNA: TGTGCCAGCAGTTACCTACTAGTCGGGACCCAGTACTTC. Its protein is CASSYLLVGTQYF. The chain combines TRBV6-5 with TRBJ2-5, with a weak D call TRBD2 (5 bases). The CDR3 spans 13 residues. The germline gives CDR1 MNHEY, CDR2 SVGAGI. V lost 2 bases and J 7 bases, leaving 11 bases between the germline ends.

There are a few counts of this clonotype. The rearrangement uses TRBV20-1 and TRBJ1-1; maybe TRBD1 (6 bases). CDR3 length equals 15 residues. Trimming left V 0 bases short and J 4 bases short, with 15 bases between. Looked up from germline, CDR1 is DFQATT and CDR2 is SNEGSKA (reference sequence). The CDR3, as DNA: TGCAGTGCTAGAGATACGGGACAAGGTGTCACTGAAGCTTTCTTT. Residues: CSARDTGQGVTEAFF.

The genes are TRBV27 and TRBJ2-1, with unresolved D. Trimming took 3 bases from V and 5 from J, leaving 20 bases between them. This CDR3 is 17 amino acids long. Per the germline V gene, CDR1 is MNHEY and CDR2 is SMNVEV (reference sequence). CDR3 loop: CASSLFAIPREDNEQFF. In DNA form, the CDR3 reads TGTGCCAGCAGTTTGTTTGCCATTCCGCGCGAGGACAATGAGCAGTTCTTC.

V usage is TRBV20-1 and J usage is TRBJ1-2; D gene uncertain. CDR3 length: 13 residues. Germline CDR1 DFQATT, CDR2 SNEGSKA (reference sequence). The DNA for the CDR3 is TGCTCAACCGGTGGCGGGGTTAACTATGGCTACACCTTC. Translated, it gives CSTGGGVNYGYTF.

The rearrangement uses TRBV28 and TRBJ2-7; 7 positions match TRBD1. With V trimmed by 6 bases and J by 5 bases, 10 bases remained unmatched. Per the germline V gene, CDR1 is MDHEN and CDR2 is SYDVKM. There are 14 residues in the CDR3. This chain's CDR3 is CASSTRQGMNEQYF. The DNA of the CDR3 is TGTGCCAGCAGCACAAGACAGGGTATGAACGAGCAGTACTTC.

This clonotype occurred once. The DNA of the CDR3 is TGTGCCAGCAGTCCCGCAGGGCCCAAAACCTTTTCCACCGGGGAGCTGTTTTTT. It translates to CASSPAGPKTFSTGELFF. This rearrangement joins TRBV25-1 to TRBJ2-2, with D possibly TRBD1 on 5 matching bases. The CDR3 totals 18 residues. Germline CDR1 MGHDK, CDR2 SYGVNS. Trimming cost V 5 bases and J 4 bases, with 23 bases left between them.

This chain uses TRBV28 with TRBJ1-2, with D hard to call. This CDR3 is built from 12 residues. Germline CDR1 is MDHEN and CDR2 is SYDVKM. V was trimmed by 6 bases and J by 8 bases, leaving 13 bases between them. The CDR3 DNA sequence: TGTGCCAGCAGCCTCGAAATAGGGGGCTACACCTTC. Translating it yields CASSLEIGGYTF.

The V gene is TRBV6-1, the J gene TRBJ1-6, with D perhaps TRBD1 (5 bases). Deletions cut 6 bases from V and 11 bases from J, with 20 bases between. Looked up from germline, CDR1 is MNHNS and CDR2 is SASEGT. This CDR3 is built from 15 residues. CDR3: CASRPFGTSVTPLHF. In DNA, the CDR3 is TGTGCCAGCAGACCATTTGGGACGTCCGTGACACCCCTCCACTTT.

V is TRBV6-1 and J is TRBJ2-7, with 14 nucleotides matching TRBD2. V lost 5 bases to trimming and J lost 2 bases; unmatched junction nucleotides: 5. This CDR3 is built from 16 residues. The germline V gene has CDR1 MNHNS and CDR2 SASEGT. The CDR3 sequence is CASSPLTSGRAYEQYF. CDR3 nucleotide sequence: TGTGCCAGCAGTCCCCTGACTAGCGGGAGGGCCTACGAGCAGTACTTC.

In nucleotides, the CDR3 is TGTGCCAGCAGCCCACAGGGAATTGGTCGCAATCAGCCCCAGCATTTT. Translated: CASSPQGIGRNQPQHF. The chain has TRBV6-2 or TRBV6-3 and TRBJ1-5, with a weak D call TRBD1 (6 bases). V lost 6 bases, J lost 2 bases, and 17 bases lay in between. From germline, CDR1 is MNHEY and CDR2 SVGEGT. CDR3 length equals 16 residues.